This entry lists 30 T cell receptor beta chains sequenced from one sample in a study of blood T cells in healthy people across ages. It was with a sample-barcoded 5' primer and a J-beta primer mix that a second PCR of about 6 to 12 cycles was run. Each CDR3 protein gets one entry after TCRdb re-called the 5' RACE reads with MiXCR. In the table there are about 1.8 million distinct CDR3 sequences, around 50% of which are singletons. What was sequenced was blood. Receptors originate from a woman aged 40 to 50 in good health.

CDR3 DNA: TGTGCCACCCGCGAGGAGGGAATAGCCGGGGAGCTGTTTTTT. This gives the protein CATREEGIAGELFF. The chain links TRBV24-1 to TRBJ2-2, with D possibly TRBD2 on 6 matching bases. The germline V gene encodes CDR1 KGHDR and CDR2 SFDVKD. V lost 9 bases, J lost 6 bases, and 16 bases lay in between. The CDR3 runs 14 residues.

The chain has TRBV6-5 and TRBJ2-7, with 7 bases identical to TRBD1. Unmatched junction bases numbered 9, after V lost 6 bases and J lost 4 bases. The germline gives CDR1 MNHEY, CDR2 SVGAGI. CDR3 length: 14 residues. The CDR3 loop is CASRSGTANYEQYF. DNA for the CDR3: TGTGCCAGCAGATCCGGGACAGCCAATTACGAGCAGTACTTC.

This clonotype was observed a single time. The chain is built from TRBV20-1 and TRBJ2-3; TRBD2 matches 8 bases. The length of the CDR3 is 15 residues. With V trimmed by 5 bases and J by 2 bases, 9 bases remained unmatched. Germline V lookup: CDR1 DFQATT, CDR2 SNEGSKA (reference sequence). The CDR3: CSARIAGSNTDTQYF. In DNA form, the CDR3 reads TGCAGTGCTCGAATAGCGGGGTCGAACACAGATACGCAGTATTTT.

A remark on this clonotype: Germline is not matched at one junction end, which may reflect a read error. The CDR3 DNA follows: TGTGCCAGCAGAGAAGCGGGAAAGACCTACAATGAGCAGTTCTTC. Translation: CASREAGKTYNEQFF. J is TRBJ2-1 and V is TRBV6-1; TRBD2 aligns across 7 bases. The CDR3 loop spans 15 amino acids. CDR1 is MNHNS and CDR2 is SASEGT in the germline V gene.

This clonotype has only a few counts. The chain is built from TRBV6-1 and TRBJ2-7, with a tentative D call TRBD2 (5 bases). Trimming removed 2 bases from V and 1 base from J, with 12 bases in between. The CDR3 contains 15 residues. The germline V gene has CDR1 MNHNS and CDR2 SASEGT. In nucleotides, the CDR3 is TGTGCCAGCAGTGAAACGAGGACGGGGTCCTACGAGCAGTACTTC. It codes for CASSETRTGSYEQYF.

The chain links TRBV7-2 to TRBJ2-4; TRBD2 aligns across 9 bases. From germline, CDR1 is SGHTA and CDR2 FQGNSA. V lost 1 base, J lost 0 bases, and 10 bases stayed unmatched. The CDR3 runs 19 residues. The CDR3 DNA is TGTGCCAGCAGCTTAGGGCGGGGGGGCTCGTTTAAAGCCAAAAACATTCAGTACTTC. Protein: CASSLGRGGSFKAKNIQYF.

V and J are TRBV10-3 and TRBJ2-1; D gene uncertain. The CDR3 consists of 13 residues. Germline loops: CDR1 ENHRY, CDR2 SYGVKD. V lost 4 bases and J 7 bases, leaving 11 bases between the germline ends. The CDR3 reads CAISVGQSNEQFF. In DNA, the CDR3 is TGTGCCATCAGTGTTGGTCAAAGTAATGAGCAGTTCTTC.

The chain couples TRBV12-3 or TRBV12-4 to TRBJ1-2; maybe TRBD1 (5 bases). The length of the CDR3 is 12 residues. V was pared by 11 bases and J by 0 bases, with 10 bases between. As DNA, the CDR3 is TGTGCCCTGAGGGGAGCTAACTATGGCTACACCTTC. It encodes CALRGANYGYTF.

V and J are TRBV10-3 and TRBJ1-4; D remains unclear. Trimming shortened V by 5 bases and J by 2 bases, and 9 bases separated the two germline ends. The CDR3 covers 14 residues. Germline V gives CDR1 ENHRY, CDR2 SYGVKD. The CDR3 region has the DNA TGTGCCATCAGTCCTCAAGCCACTAATGAAAAACTGTTTTTT. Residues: CAISPQATNEKLFF.

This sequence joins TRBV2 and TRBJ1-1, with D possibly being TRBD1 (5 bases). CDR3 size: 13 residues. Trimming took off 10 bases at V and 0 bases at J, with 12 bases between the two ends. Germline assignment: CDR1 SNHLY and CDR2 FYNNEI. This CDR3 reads CATQTEMNTEAFF. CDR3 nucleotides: TGTGCCACCCAGACAGAAATGAACACTGAAGCTTTCTTT.

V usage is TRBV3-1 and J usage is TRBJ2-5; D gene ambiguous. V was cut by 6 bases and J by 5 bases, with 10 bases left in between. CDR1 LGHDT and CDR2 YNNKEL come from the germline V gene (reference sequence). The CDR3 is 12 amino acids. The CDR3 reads CASSRNGETQYF. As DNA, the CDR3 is TGTGCCAGCAGTCGAAATGGGGAGACCCAGTACTTC.

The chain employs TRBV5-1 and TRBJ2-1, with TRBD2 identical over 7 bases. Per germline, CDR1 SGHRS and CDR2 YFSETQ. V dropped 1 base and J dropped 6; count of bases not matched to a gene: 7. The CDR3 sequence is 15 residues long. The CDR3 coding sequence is TGCGCCAGCAGCTTGATGCCTAGCGGCCCCAATGAGCAGTTCTTC. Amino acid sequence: CASSLMPSGPNEQFF. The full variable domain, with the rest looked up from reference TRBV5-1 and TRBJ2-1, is KAGVTQTPRYLIKTRGQQVTLSCSPISGHRSVSWYQQTPGQGLQFLFEYFSETQRNKGNFPGRFSGRQFSNSRSEMNVSTLELGDSALYLCASSLMPSGPNEQFFGPGTRLTVL.

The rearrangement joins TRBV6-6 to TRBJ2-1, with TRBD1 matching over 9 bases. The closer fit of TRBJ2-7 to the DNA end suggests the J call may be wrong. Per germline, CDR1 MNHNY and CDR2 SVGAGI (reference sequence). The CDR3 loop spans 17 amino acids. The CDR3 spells CASSFSRTGAMGYEQYF. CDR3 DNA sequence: TGTGCCAGCAGTTTCTCCCGGACAGGGGCGATGGGTTACGAGCAGTACTTC.

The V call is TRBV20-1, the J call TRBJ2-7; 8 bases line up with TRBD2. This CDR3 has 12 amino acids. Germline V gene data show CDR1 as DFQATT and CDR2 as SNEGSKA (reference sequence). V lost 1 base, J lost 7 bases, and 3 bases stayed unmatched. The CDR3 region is CSARGREGEQYF. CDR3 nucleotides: TGCAGTGCTAGAGGCCGGGAGGGGGAGCAGTACTTC.

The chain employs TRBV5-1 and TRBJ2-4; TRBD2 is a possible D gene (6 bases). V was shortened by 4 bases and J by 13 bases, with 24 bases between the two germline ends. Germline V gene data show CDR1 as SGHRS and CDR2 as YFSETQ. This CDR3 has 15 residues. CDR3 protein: CASSGPGTGNNEQYF. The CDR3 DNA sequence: TGCGCCAGCAGCGGCCCCGGGACTGGAAACAATGAGCAGTACTTC.

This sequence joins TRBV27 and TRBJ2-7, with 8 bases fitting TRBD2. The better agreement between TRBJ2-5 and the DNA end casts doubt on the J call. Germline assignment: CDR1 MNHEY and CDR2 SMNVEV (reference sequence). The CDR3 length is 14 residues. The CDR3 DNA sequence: TGTGCCAGCAGTTCGGGGGGGATTTTAAAGACCCAGTACTTC. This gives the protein CASSSGGILKTQYF.

CDR3 DNA sequence: TGTGCCAGCGATAACCCGGGACAGGGCAAAAACATTCAGTACTTC. Translating it yields CASDNPGQGKNIQYF. The chain has TRBV2 and TRBJ2-7, with 9 positions matching TRBD1. The DNA end is more similar to TRBJ2-4, so the J call may be wrong. Germline-derived CDR1 and CDR2 are SNHLY and FYNNEI. The CDR3 runs 15 residues.

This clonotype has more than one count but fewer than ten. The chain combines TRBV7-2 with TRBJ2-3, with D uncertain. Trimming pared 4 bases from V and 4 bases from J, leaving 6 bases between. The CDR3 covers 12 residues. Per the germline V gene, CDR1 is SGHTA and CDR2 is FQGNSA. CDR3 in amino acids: CASSSQSDTQYF. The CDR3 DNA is TGTGCCAGCAGCTCGCAATCAGATACGCAGTATTTT.

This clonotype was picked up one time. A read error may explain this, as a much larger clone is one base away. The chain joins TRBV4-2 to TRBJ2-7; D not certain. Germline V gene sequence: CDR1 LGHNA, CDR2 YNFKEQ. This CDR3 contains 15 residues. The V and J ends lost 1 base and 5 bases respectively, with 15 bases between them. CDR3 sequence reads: CASSQGNRLGNEQYF. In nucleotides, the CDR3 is TGTGCCAGCAGCCAAGGTAATCGCCTTGGGAACGAGCAGTACTTC.

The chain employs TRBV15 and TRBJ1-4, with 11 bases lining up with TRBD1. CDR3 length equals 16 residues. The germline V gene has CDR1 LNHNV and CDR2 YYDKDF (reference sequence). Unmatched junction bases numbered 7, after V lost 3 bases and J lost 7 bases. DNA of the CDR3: TGTGCCACCAGCAGGGATCTCGGGACAGGGGGTGAAAAACTGTTTTTT. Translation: CATSRDLGTGGEKLFF.

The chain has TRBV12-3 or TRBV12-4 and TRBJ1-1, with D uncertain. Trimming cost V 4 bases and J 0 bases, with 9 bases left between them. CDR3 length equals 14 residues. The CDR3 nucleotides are TGTGCCAGCAGTTCACCCCCGATGAACACTGAAGCTTTCTTT. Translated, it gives CASSSPPMNTEAFF.

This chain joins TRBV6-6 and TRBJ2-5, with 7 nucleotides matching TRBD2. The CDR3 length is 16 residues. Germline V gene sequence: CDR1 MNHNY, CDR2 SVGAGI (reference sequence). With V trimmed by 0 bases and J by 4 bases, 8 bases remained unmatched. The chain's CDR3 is CASSYSRLGEGETQYF. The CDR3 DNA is TGTGCCAGCAGTTACTCCCGGCTAGGGGAGGGAGAGACCCAGTACTTC.

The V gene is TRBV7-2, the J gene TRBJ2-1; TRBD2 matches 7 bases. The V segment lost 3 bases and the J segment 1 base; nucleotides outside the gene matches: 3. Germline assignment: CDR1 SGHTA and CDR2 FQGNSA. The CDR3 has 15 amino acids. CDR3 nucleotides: TGTGCCAGCAGCTTCCTAGCGGCATCCTACAATGAGCAGTTCTTC. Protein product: CASSFLAASYNEQFF.

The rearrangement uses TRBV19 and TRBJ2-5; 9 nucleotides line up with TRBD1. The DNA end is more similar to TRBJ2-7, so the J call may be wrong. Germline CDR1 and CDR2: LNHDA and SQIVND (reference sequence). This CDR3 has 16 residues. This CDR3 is CASSTEGRTGADEQYF. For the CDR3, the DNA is TGTGCCAGTAGTACAGAGGGGAGGACAGGGGCAGACGAGCAGTACTTC.

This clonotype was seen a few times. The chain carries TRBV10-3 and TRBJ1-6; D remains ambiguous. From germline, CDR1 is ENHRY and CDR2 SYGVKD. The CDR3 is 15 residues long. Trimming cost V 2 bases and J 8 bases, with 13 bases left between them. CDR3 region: CAISERPQGDSPLHF. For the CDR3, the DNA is TGTGCCATCAGTGAGCGACCACAAGGAGATTCACCCCTCCACTTT.

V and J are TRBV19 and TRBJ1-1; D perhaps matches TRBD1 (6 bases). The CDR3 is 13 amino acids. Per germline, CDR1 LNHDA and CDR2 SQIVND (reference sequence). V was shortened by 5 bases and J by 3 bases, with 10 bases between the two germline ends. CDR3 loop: CASSWTEDTEAFF. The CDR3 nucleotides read TGTGCCAGTAGTTGGACAGAAGACACTGAAGCTTTCTTT.

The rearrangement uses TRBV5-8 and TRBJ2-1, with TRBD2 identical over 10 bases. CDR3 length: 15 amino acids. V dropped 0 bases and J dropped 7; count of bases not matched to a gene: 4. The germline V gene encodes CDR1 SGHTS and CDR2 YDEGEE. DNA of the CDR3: TGTGCCAGCAGCTTGGAACTAGCGGGGATGAATGAGCAGTTCTTC. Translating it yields CASSLELAGMNEQFF.

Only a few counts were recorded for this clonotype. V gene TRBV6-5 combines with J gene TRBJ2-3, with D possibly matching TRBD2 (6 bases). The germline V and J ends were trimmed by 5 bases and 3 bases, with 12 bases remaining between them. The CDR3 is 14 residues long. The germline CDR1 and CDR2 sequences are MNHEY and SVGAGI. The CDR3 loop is CASSRDAGTDTQYF. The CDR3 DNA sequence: TGTGCCAGCAGTCGGGACGCGGGAACAGATACGCAGTATTTT.

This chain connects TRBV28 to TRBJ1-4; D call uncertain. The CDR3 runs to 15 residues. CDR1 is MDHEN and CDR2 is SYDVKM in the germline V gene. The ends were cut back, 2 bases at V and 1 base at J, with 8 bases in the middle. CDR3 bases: TGTGCCAGCAGTTTACCCACCGAAACTAATGAAAAACTGTTTTTT. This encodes CASSLPTETNEKLFF.

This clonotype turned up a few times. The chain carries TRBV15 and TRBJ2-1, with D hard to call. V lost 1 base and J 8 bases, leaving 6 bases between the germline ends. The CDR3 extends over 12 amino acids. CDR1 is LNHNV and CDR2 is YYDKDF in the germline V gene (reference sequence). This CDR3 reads CATSRVNDEQFF. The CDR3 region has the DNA TGTGCCACCAGCAGAGTAAACGATGAGCAGTTCTTC.